The following is a T cell receptor beta chain sequence with its context. The germline CDR1 and CDR2 sequences are LNHDA and SQIVND (reference sequence). This CDR3 has 16 residues. Unmatched junction bases numbered 7, after V lost 5 bases and J lost 1 base. These data originate in a study of blood T cell repertoires in COVID-19. The protocol was immunoSEQ multiplex PCR, while the TCRdb copy is restricted to in-frame clones and leaves out a portion. This sample has over 150,000 clones; 85% to 90% occur once, and the top ten carry around 12%. The origin of this receptor is a woman in her 70s with COVID-19, enrolled during active disease. The specimen was peripheral blood. The chain joins TRBV19 to TRBJ2-2; 7 bases match TRBD2. The CDR3 nucleotides are TGTGCCAGTAGTCCACGGGGCGGGGGGAACACCGGGGAGCTGTTTTTT. It specifies CASSPRGGGNTGELFF. Filled out from reference TRBV19 and TRBJ2-2, the complete variable domain reads DGGITQSPKYLFRKEGQNVTLSCEQNLNHDAMYWYRQDPGQGLRLIYYSQIVNDFQKGDIAEGYSVSREKKESFPLTVTSAQKNPTAFYLCASSPRGGGNTGELFFGEGSRLTVL.